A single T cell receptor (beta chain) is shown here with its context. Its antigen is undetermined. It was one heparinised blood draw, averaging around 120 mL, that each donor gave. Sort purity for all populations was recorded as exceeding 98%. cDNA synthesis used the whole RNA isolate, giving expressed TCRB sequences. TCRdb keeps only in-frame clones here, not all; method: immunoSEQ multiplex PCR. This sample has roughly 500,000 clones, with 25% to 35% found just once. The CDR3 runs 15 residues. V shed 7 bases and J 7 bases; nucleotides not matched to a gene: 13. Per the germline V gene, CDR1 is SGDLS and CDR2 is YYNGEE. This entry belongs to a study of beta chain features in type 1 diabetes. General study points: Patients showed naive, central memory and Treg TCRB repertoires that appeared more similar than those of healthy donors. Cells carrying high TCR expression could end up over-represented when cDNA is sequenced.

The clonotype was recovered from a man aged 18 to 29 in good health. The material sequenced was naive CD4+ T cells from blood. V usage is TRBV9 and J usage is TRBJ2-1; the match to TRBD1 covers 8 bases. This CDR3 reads CASSVRTGSSNEQFF. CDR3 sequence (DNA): TGTGCCAGCTCCGTCAGGACAGGGTCGTCAAATGAGCAGTTCTTC.